This TCR beta chain was identified during a study of CD8 T cells in ankylosing spondylitis. Study-wide findings and caveats: The clones that were linked to disease were reported to be significantly enriched in matched synovial fluid samples from ankylosing spondylitis patients. Ankylosing spondylitis blood appeared to be characterized by a TCR beta motif of under ten highly homologous variants. With a CD8+ phenotype, disease-linked clones were relatively rare in peripheral blood.

This clonotype was recorded a few times. Its antigen is unidentified. Looked up from germline, CDR1 is MNHEY and CDR2 is SMNVEV (reference sequence). The CDR3 runs to 13 residues. V lost 3 bases and J lost 6, with 9 bases in between. TCRdb re-called the 5' RACE reads with MiXCR, one entry per CDR3 protein. The sample contains 220,000 or so distinct CDR3 sequences, about 16% of which appear only once. The rearrangement uses TRBV27 and TRBJ2-1; D is unresolved. Material: blood, either unsorted or a sorted T cell fraction (not recorded which). The TCR comes from a male donor with ankylosing spondylitis. This CDR3 reads CASSLASSNEQFF. For the CDR3, the DNA is TGTGCCAGCAGTTTGGCAAGCAGCAATGAGCAGTTCTTC.